Listed here are 30 T cell receptor beta chains from one sample, sequenced in a study of blood T cell repertoires in COVID-19. TCRdb's table, derived via immunoSEQ multiplex PCR, lists solely in-frame clones and lacks some. The sample holds nearly 100,000 clones, 86% seen once. Sequencing input: peripheral blood. These receptors all stem from a man of 80 years or more with acute or convalescent COVID-19.

The V call is TRBV14, the J call TRBJ2-3; D might be TRBD1 (6 bases). V was shortened by 3 bases and J by 3 bases, with 16 bases between the two germline ends. The CDR3 loop spans 16 amino acids. The V gene's germline CDR1 is SGHDN and CDR2 FVKESK. CDR3 in DNA: TGTGCCAGCAGCCATTCCCCAGGGGATGGGACAGATACGCAGTATTTT. Its translation: CASSHSPGDGTDTQYF. The full variable domain, in which reference TRBV14 and TRBJ2-3 provide the parts outside the CDR3, is EAGVTQFPSHSVIEKGQTVTLRCDPISGHDNLYWYRRVMGKEIKFLLHFVKESKQDESGMPNNRFLAERTGGTYSTLKVQPAELEDSGVYFCASSHSPGDGTDTQYFGPGTRLTVL.

This chain links TRBV19 with TRBJ1-1; D remains unclear. Germline lookup yields CDR1 LNHDA and CDR2 SQIVND (reference sequence). This CDR3 region has 14 residues. Between the trimmed V and J ends, which lost 1 base and 0 bases, there was a span of 6 bases. The CDR3 sequence is CASSIVGMNTEAFF. The CDR3 nucleotides are TGTGCCAGTAGTATAGTCGGGATGAACACTGAAGCTTTCTTT.

This sequence joins TRBV6-2 or TRBV6-3 and TRBJ2-3; 9 nucleotides match TRBD1. This CDR3 region has 16 residues. Germline V gene data show CDR1 as MNHEY and CDR2 as SVGEGT. V lost 6 bases and J lost 4; bases outside the gene matches: 11. The CDR3 sequence: CASSPPGTGFADTQYF. In nucleotides, the CDR3 is TGTGCCAGCAGCCCTCCCGGGACAGGGTTTGCAGATACGCAGTATTTT.

On this clone: At the DNA level, this CDR3 is encoded by other sequences in the same sample as well. The chain links TRBV7-9 to TRBJ2-7, with D uncertain. The CDR3 runs 15 residues. V was clipped by 1 base and J by 4 bases, with 14 bases between them. CDR1 and CDR2 from the germline V gene are SEHNR and FQNEAQ (reference sequence). This CDR3 is CASSLGSHAGYEQYF. The CDR3 region has the DNA TGTGCCAGCAGCTTAGGATCCCATGCAGGTTACGAGCAGTACTTC.

The rearrangement joins TRBV4-3 to TRBJ2-3, with D tentatively TRBD2 (5 bases). In germline, CDR1 is LGHNA, CDR2 YSLEER. V was trimmed by 3 bases and J by 1 base, leaving 8 bases between them. CDR3 length: 14 amino acids. The CDR3 sequence is CASSQSGGTDTQYF. The CDR3 bases are TGCGCCAGCAGCCAGAGCGGTGGCACAGATACGCAGTATTTT.

The sample holds a few counts of this clone. The chain uses TRBV7-9 and TRBJ2-5; D not resolved. The CDR3 sequence is 14 residues long. Germline V gene sequence: CDR1 SEHNR, CDR2 FQNEAQ (reference sequence). The germline V and J ends were trimmed by 3 bases and 1 base, with 9 bases remaining between them. CDR3 coding DNA: TGTGCCAGCAGCTTTAGCAGAGGCCAAGAGACCCAGTACTTC. Its translation: CASSFSRGQETQYF. Drawing the rest from reference TRBV7-9 and TRBJ2-5, the complete variable domain is DTGVSQNPRHKITKRGQNVTFRCDPISEHNRLYWYRQTLGQGPEFLTYFQNEAQLEKSRLLSDRFSAERPKGSFSTLEIQRTEQGDSAMYLCASSFSRGQETQYFGPGTRLLVL.

The chain employs TRBV24-1 and TRBJ1-2, with D possibly matching TRBD1 (5 bases). Trimming pared 1 base from V and 4 bases from J, leaving 9 bases between. The CDR3 has 14 amino acids. Germline CDR1 and CDR2: KGHDR and SFDVKD. The CDR3 nucleotides read TGTGCCACCAGTGATTTATGGACAAGCTATGGCTACACCTTC. Protein product: CATSDLWTSYGYTF.

The chain is built from TRBV19 and TRBJ2-3; TRBD2 matches 11 bases. V dropped 1 base and J dropped 6; count of bases not matched to a gene: 6. The CDR3 is 16 residues long. CDR1 and CDR2 from the germline V gene are LNHDA and SQIVND (reference sequence). The CDR3 region is CASSIGSSGRPDTQYF. The DNA for the CDR3 is TGTGCCAGTAGTATAGGATCTAGCGGGAGGCCCGATACGCAGTATTTT.

The V gene is TRBV28, the J gene TRBJ1-1; no clear D. V was trimmed by 7 bases and J by 1 base, leaving 13 bases between them. The germline V gene has CDR1 MDHEN and CDR2 SYDVKM. The CDR3 runs to 14 residues. The CDR3 DNA sequence: TGTGCCAGCACAACGGAGCGGGAGAACACTGAAGCTTTCTTT. Translation: CASTTERENTEAFF.

The chain joins TRBV5-1 to TRBJ2-7; D is unclear. This CDR3 comprises 12 residues. The germline gives CDR1 SGHRS, CDR2 YFSETQ. V dropped 0 bases and J dropped 5 bases, with 6 bases sitting between them. Here the CDR3 DNA reads TGCGCCAGCAGCTTGGTACTAAACGAGCAGTACTTC. Translation gives CASSLVLNEQYF.

V usage is TRBV27 and J usage is TRBJ2-7, with 7 bases aligning to TRBD2. This CDR3 contains 14 residues. CDR1 MNHEY and CDR2 SMNVEV come from the germline V gene (reference sequence). After removal of 3 bases from V and 8 bases from J, the junction contained 10 bases not matched to a gene. The CDR3 is CASSLLTSFSKQYF. Written as DNA, the CDR3 is TGTGCCAGCAGTTTGCTGACTAGCTTCTCCAAGCAGTACTTC.

The chain employs TRBV5-1 and TRBJ2-1; D is perhaps TRBD1 (6 bases). V was clipped by 0 bases and J by 3 bases, with 10 bases between them. The CDR3 has 15 amino acids. Germline V gene data show CDR1 as SGHRS and CDR2 as YFSETQ. Here the CDR3 DNA reads TGCGCCAGCAGCTTGGAGGGACAAGGCTACAATGAGCAGTTCTTC. This codes for CASSLEGQGYNEQFF.

The chain links TRBV4-1 to TRBJ2-3, with 14 nucleotides matching TRBD2. Germline CDR1 is MGHRA and CDR2 is YSYEKL. J lost 0 bases, V lost 2 bases, and 7 bases had no gene match. The CDR3 contains 19 residues. CDR3: CASSQNPGLAGVSTDTQYF. CDR3 bases: TGCGCCAGCAGCCAAAATCCGGGACTAGCGGGAGTAAGCACAGATACGCAGTATTTT.

This clone has only a few counts. The chain combines TRBV18 with TRBJ2-7; 7 nucleotides match TRBD2. This CDR3 region has 15 residues. V shed 3 bases and J 6 bases; nucleotides not matched to a gene: 11. CDR1 and CDR2 (germline): KGHSH, LQKENI. DNA of the CDR3: TGTGCCAGCTCACCCTCGGGAGGTCCCCCCCTCGAGCAGTACTTC. This codes for CASSPSGGPPLEQYF. Complete variable domain (other parts from reference TRBV18 and TRBJ2-7): NAGVMQNPRHLVRRRGQEARLRCSPMKGHSHVYWYRQLPEEGLKFMVYLQKENIIDESGMPKERFSAEFPKEGPSILRIQQVVRGDSAAYFCASSPSGGPPLEQYFGPGTRLTVT.

The rearrangement joins TRBV10-3 to TRBJ2-3; D is uncertain. This CDR3 is built from 12 residues. Germline V gene lookup returns CDR1 ENHRY and CDR2 SYGVKD. With 4 bases removed from V and 8 bases from J, the gap between germline ends came to 10 bases. Here the CDR3 reads CAISAPSGTQYF. The CDR3 DNA reads as TGTGCCATCAGTGCACCTAGTGGTACGCAGTATTTT.

In this sample, this clone turned up a few times. The chain employs TRBV18 and TRBJ1-1; the D is unclear. Germline CDR1 reads KGHSH; CDR2 reads LQKENI. V gave up 3 bases and J gave up 0 bases, with 5 bases separating them. The CDR3 sequence is 13 residues long. CDR3 bases: TGTGCCAGCTCACCTCTGTTGAACACTGAAGCTTTCTTT. Amino acid sequence: CASSPLLNTEAFF.

CDR3 sequence reads: CASSFSGRDQETQYF. The CDR3 bases are TGTGCCAGCAGCTTTAGCGGGAGGGACCAAGAGACCCAGTACTTC. This chain connects TRBV9 to TRBJ2-5, with 11 bases aligning to TRBD2. CDR1 and CDR2 from the germline V gene are SGDLS and YYNGEE. The CDR3 loop spans 15 amino acids. V dropped 4 bases and J dropped 0; count of bases not matched to a gene: 2.

This chain joins TRBV7-2 and TRBJ2-2, with D unresolved. V shed 5 bases and J shed 1 base, with 8 bases lying between them. From germline, CDR1 is SGHTA and CDR2 FQGNSA. There are 14 residues in the CDR3. CDR3 bases: TGTGCCAGCAGCGCGTCCTTGAACACCGGGGAGCTGTTTTTT. Encoded protein: CASSASLNTGELFF.

The J gene is TRBJ2-1, the V gene TRBV10-3; the match to TRBD2 covers 11 bases. CDR1 is ENHRY and CDR2 is SYGVKD in the germline V gene. After removal of 2 bases from V and 8 bases from J, the junction contained 5 bases not matched to a gene. The CDR3 has 15 amino acids. CDR3 loop: CAISEPSGRIHEQFF. The CDR3 DNA is TGTGCCATCAGTGAGCCTAGCGGGAGGATACATGAGCAGTTCTTC.

A note on this clone: An end of the junction does not agree with germline; a read error may underlie this. V gene TRBV30 combines with J gene TRBJ2-3; 8 bases agree with TRBD2. CDR1 GTSNPN and CDR2 SVGIG come from the germline V gene (reference sequence). The CDR3 runs to 13 residues. As DNA, the CDR3 is TGTGCCTGGAGTGGGACTAGCACAGGTACGCAGTATTTT. Residues: CAWSGTSTGTQYF.

The CDR3 loop is CASSKCGTSGRHRGAVF. The CDR3 coding sequence is TGTGCCAGCAGCAAATGTGGGACTAGCGGGAGACACCGGGGAGCTGTTTTT. The chain links TRBV21-1 to TRBJ2-2; the listed D gene, TRBD2, was not tested against the DNA. TRBV21-1 is annotated as a pseudogene. There are 17 residues in the CDR3.

This clone appeared a single time. The V and J genes are TRBV9 and TRBJ2-7; 9 bases match TRBD1. The trim removed 4 bases at V and 3 bases at J, leaving 5 bases unmatched. From germline, CDR1 is SGDLS and CDR2 YYNGEE. The CDR3 runs 14 residues. Here the CDR3 DNA reads TGTGCCAGCAGCCCCTCGGACAGGGGCTACGAGCAGTACTTC. Amino acid sequence: CASSPSDRGYEQYF.

The chain carries TRBV19 and TRBJ2-4; 7 nucleotides line up with TRBD2. Trimming took 3 bases from V and 0 from J; bases not matched to a gene: 8. CDR1 is LNHDA and CDR2 is SQIVND in the germline V gene (reference sequence). The CDR3 has 17 amino acids. This CDR3 is CASSMVASGLAKNIQYF. CDR3 DNA: TGTGCCAGTAGTATGGTGGCTAGCGGTTTAGCCAAAAACATTCAGTACTTC.

The chain carries TRBV7-9 and TRBJ2-7; perhaps TRBD1 as D (6 bases). Looked up from germline, CDR1 is SEHNR and CDR2 is FQNEAQ (reference sequence). The V end lost 3 bases, the J end lost 7 bases, and 7 bases lay between the germline ends. The CDR3 consists of 11 residues. DNA of the CDR3: TGTGCCAGCAGCTTTACAGGGGAGCAGTACTTC. It codes for CASSFTGEQYF.

This clone occurred once. This chain uses TRBV27 with TRBJ2-5; perhaps TRBD2 as D (6 bases). V was clipped by 4 bases and J by 6 bases, with 12 bases between them. There are 13 residues in the CDR3. Germline V gene data show CDR1 as MNHEY and CDR2 as SMNVEV (reference sequence). CDR3 sequence (DNA): TGTGCCAGCAGTTCCGGCGGGGTTAAGACCCAGTACTTC. Translation gives CASSSGGVKTQYF.

V is TRBV5-6 and J is TRBJ2-5; a possible D gene is TRBD2 (6 bases). Trimming stripped 2 bases from V and 3 bases from J, with 17 bases between. This CDR3 has 16 amino acids. Germline loops: CDR1 SGHDT, CDR2 YYEEEE. CDR3 nucleotide sequence: TGTGCCAGCAGCTTAGACCCCGGGACTGCCAAAGAGACCCAGTACTTC. Protein: CASSLDPGTAKETQYF.

The rearrangement joins TRBV5-4 to TRBJ2-7, with D perhaps TRBD2 (7 bases). V was shortened by 1 base and J by 6 bases, with 14 bases between the two germline ends. Germline CDR1 and CDR2: SGHNT and YYREEE (reference sequence). CDR3 length: 14 amino acids. Here the CDR3 reads CASSLWGGAAEQYF. CDR3 nucleotide sequence: TGTGCCAGCAGCTTGTGGGGGGGGGCGGCCGAGCAGTACTTC.

The V and J genes are TRBV7-9 and TRBJ1-4, with 8 positions matching TRBD1. CDR3 length equals 15 residues. Germline V gives CDR1 SEHNR, CDR2 FQNEAQ (reference sequence). V lost 0 bases to trimming and J lost 7 bases; unmatched junction nucleotides: 4. The CDR3 loop reads CASSLADRVVEKLFF. CDR3 sequence (DNA): TGTGCCAGCAGCTTAGCGGACAGGGTGGTTGAAAAACTGTTTTTT.

The V call is TRBV4-3, the J call TRBJ1-2; unclear D gene. The CDR3 consists of 14 residues. The V end lost 1 base, the J end lost 8 bases, and 14 bases lay between the germline ends. Per germline, CDR1 LGHNA and CDR2 YSLEER. DNA of the CDR3: TGCGCCAGCAGCCAAGGAAATGTCCCCGGGGGCTACACCTTC. It specifies CASSQGNVPGGYTF.

The chain is built from TRBV30 and TRBJ1-1; the match to TRBD1 covers 9 bases. The length of the CDR3 is 12 residues. The germline V gene has CDR1 GTSNPN and CDR2 SVGIG (reference sequence). CDR3 protein: CAGGQGYTEAFF. The DNA for the CDR3 is TGTGCTGGGGGACAGGGTTATACTGAAGCTTTCTTT.